A selection of T cell receptor beta chains follows, all from one sample in a study of post-analysis software for immune sequencing data. Via MiXCR, TCRdb re-called the PCR reads, giving one row per CDR3 protein. The sample records hundreds of thousands of distinct CDR3 sequences, roughly three fifths being singletons. The sequencing input was blood. These receptors were obtained from a girl aged 2 to 10 with multiple sclerosis. CDR3s include the opening cysteine and the closing phenylalanine or tryptophan. D genes are given only for firm matches. Rows may omit the clone size; those that give it use once, few, many or a size class.

>TRBV7-2|once|TRBJ2-7|-
CASSLGLGHYEQYF
TGTGCCAGCAGCTTAGGACTGGGCCACTACGAGCAGTACTTC
>TRBV11-2|-|TRBJ2-1|-
CASSLVSPLWQGGSYNEQFF
TGTGCCAGCAGCTTAGTGTCCCCTCTATGGCAGGGGGGCTCCTACAATGAGCAGTTCTTC
>TRBV7-9|few|TRBJ2-1|-
CASSPGNMDEQFF
TGTGCCAGCAGCCCTGGGAATATGGATGAGCAGTTCTTC
>TRBV20-1|few|TRBJ2-6|-
CSARQGNSGANVLTF
TGCAGTGCTAGGCAGGGGAACTCTGGGGCCAACGTCCTGACTTTC
>TRBV6-2/TRBV6-3|-|TRBJ2-5|TRBD2
CASSPSSGAAYNEQYF
TGTGCCAGCAGTCCCAGCAGCGGGGCGGCCTACAATGAGCAGTACTTC
>TRBV5-4|-|TRBJ2-1|TRBD2
CASSPLNGGYNEQFF
TGTGCCAGCAGCCCCCTAAACGGGGGGTACAATGAGCAGTTCTTC
>TRBV5-1|-|TRBJ2-1|-
CASSSHRDGDEQFF
TGCGCCAGCAGCTCTCACAGGGATGGAGATGAGCAGTTCTTC
>TRBV10-3|few|TRBJ2-5|-
CAISDGETQYF
TGTGCCATCAGTGATGGGGAGACCCAGTACTTC
>TRBV7-2|-|TRBJ2-1|-
CASSLGGAKRNEQFF
TGTGCCAGCAGCTTAGGCGGAGCTAAAAGGAATGAGCAGTTCTTC
>TRBV5-5|-|TRBJ2-1|-
CASSWRRGENQETQFF
TGTGCCAGCAGCTGGAGGAGGGGGGAAAACCAAGAGACCCAGTTCTTC
>TRBV25-1|few|TRBJ1-2|-
CASSGGPPRGYTF
TGTGCCAGCAGTGGAGGCCCTCCGCGGGGCTACACCTTC
>TRBV10-3|-|TRBJ2-7|-
CAISGLPDEQYF
TGTGCCATCAGTGGCCTCCCGGACGAGCAGTACTTC
>TRBV7-8|-|TRBJ2-1|TRBD2
CASSFRGGLRSYNEQFF
TGTGCCAGCAGCTTTCGGGGGGGGCTGCGCTCCTACAATGAGCAGTTCTTC
>TRBV5-1|-|TRBJ2-7|-
CASSPDLYEQYF
TGCGCCAGCAGTCCGGACCTCTACGAGCAGTACTTC
>TRBV6-2/TRBV6-3|-|TRBJ1-2|-
CASSYVQENYGYTF
TGTGCCAGCAGTTACGTCCAGGAAAACTATGGCTACACCTTC
>TRBV7-6|-|TRBJ2-3|-
CASSSYLGSTQYF
TGTGCCAGCAGCTCCTATCTAGGAAGTACGCAGTATTTT
>TRBV12-3/TRBV12-4|-|TRBJ1-5|-
CASSYSNQPQHF
TGTGCCAGCAGTTATAGCAATCAGCCCCAGCATTTT
>TRBV19|-|TRBJ2-3|-
CASTSTPGALTDTQYF
TGTGCCAGTACCTCAACGCCGGGCGCGTTAACAGATACGCAGTATTTT
>TRBV28|-|TRBJ2-1|-
CASRDRDSYNEQFF
TGTGCCAGCAGGGACAGAGACTCCTACAATGAGCAGTTCTTC
>TRBV5-1|few|TRBJ1-2|-
CASSPGQGSDARYGYTF
TGCGCCAGCAGCCCAGGCCAGGGTTCCGATGCCCGTTATGGCTACACCTTC
>TRBV7-9|once|TRBJ2-1|-
CASSSGSGGGSYNEQFF
TGTGCCAGCAGCTCGGGTAGCGGAGGAGGCTCCTACAATGAGCAGTTCTTC
>TRBV11-2|-|TRBJ2-3|-
CASSLGGPALTDTQYF
TGTGCCAGCAGCTTAGGAGGTCCTGCTCTCACAGATACGCAGTATTTT
>TRBV20-1|-|TRBJ1-2|-
CSARKKLEVGYTF
TGCAGTGCTAGAAAAAAATTGGAGGTCGGCTACACCTTC
>TRBV20-1|-|TRBJ1-1|-
CSARDGHQNTEAFF
TGCAGTGCCAGAGATGGGCACCAGAACACTGAAGCTTTCTTT
>TRBV12-3/TRBV12-4|-|TRBJ2-1|TRBD2
CASSARTSGEYNEQFF
TGTGCCAGCAGTGCCCGGACTAGCGGGGAATACAATGAACAGTTCTTC
>TRBV5-5|-|TRBJ2-2|-
CASSLAFGELFF
TGTGCCAGCAGCTTGGCCTTCGGGGAGCTGTTTTTT
>TRBV5-1|-|TRBJ2-1|-
CVSSRGRFTVNEQFF
TGCGTCAGCAGCCGCGGGCGGTTTACAGTGAATGAGCAGTTCTTC
>TRBV7-3|-|TRBJ2-1|-
CASSSWDVYNEQFF
TGTGCCAGCAGCTCCTGGGACGTCTACAATGAGCAGTTCTTC
>TRBV6-5|once|TRBJ1-1|-
CASSSRGDDGEAFF
TGTGCCAGCAGTTCCCGGGGGGACGACGGTGAAGCTTTCTTT
>TRBV29-1|-|TRBJ1-1|-
CSMTGVPLTPVMNTEAFF
TGCAGCATGACGGGGGTTCCTCTTACCCCGGTCATGAACACTGAAGCTTTCTTT
>TRBV9|-|TRBJ1-3|-
CASSVRHGDTIYF
TGTGCCAGCAGCGTGAGACACGGGGACACCATATATTTT
>TRBV12-3/TRBV12-4|-|TRBJ2-5|TRBD1
CASSAGQGHQETQYF
TGTGCCAGCAGTGCGGGACAGGGACACCAAGAGACCCAGTACTTC
>TRBV3-1|-|TRBJ2-5|TRBD2
CASSQDVGLAGDAETQYF
TGTGCCAGCAGCCAAGATGTGGGTCTAGCGGGGGACGCAGAGACCCAGTACTTC
>TRBV12-3/TRBV12-4|-|TRBJ2-1|TRBD2
CASSFPSGREQSSYNEQFF
TGTGCCAGCAGTTTTCCGTCAGGGCGGGAGCAGAGCTCCTACAATGAGCAGTTCTTC
>TRBV4-2|-|TRBJ2-3|-
CASSQDIGLGDTQYF
TGTGCCAGCAGCCAAGATATTGGACTCGGAGATACGCAGTATTTT
>TRBV14|-|TRBJ2-3|-
CASSQVGGRDTQYF
TGTGCCAGCAGCCAAGTTGGGGGGCGAGATACGCAGTATTTT
>TRBV27|-|TRBJ2-1|TRBD1
CASSPRRGDSSSYNEQFF
TGTGCCAGCAGTCCAAGGAGAGGGGACAGTAGCTCCTACAATGAGCAGTTCTTC
>TRBV24-1|few|TRBJ1-2|-
CATSDGGTEELYGYTF
TGTGCCACCAGTGATGGAGGGACGGAGGAACTCTATGGCTACACCTTC
>TRBV12-5|-|TRBJ2-7|TRBD2
CASGLGLAKDYEQYF
TGTGCTAGTGGTTTGGGACTAGCGAAGGACTACGAGCAGTACTTC
>TRBV20-1|few|TRBJ2-7|-
CSARGDPAYEQYF
TGCAGTGCTAGGGGGGACCCAGCCTACGAGCAGTACTTC
>TRBV7-2|-|TRBJ2-3|-
CAGSFASSTDTQYF
TGTGCCGGCAGCTTCGCATCTAGCACAGATACGCAGTATTTT
>TRBV30|few|TRBJ2-5|TRBD2
CAWSVGLAGQETQYF
TGTGCCTGGAGTGTTGGACTAGCGGGGCAAGAGACCCAGTACTTC
>TRBV29-1|few|TRBJ2-1|-
CSGRGTGESGVPYNEQFF
TGCAGCGGCAGGGGGACGGGAGAATCGGGGGTGCCCTACAATGAGCAGTTCTTC
>TRBV7-9|few|TRBJ2-7|-
CASSLAQSYEQYF
TGTGCCAGCAGCTTGGCCCAGTCCTACGAGCAGTACTTC
>TRBV5-1|-|TRBJ2-1|TRBD2
CASSFISGGPQNEQFF
TGCGCCAGCAGCTTTATTAGCGGGGGCCCCCAGAATGAGCAGTTCTTC
>TRBV7-8|-|TRBJ2-5|-
CASSLFDSRGETQYF
TGTGCCAGCAGCTTATTTGACAGTAGGGGAGAGACCCAGTACTTC
>TRBV18|few|TRBJ2-1|-
CASSPRSNEQFF
TGTGCCAGCTCACCACGCAGCAATGAGCAGTTCTTC
>TRBV5-6|-|TRBJ2-3|-
CASSSGGGTQYF
TGTGCCAGCTCCTCGGGGGGCGGTACGCAGTATTTT
>TRBV6-5|-|TRBJ1-2|-
CASRTAYGYTF
TGTGCCAGCAGGACAGCCTATGGCTACACCTTC
>TRBV6-5|-|TRBJ2-3|-
CASIQAGRTDTQYF
TGTGCCAGCATTCAGGCAGGTCGCACAGATACGCAGTATTTT